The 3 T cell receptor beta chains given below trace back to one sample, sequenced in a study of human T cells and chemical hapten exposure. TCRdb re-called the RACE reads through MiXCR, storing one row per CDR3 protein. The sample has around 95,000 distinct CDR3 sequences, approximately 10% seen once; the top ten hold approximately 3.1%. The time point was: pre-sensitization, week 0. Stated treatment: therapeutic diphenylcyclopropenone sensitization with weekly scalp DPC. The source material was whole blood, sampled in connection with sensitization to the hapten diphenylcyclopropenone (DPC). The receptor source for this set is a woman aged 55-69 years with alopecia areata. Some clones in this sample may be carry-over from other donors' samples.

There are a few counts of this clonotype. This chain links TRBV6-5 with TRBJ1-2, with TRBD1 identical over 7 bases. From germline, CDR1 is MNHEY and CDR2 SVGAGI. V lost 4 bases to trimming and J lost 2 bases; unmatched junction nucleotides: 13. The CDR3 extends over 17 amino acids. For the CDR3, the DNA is TGTGCCAGCAGTTCTACCCGACTCGGGACAGTCAACTATGGCTACACCTTC. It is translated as CASSSTRLGTVNYGYTF.

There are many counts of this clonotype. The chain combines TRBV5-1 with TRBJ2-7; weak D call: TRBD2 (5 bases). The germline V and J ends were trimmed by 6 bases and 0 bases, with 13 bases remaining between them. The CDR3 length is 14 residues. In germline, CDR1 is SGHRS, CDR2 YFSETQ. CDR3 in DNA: TGCGCCAGCAACCCGGGTGCGGGCTCCTACGAGCAGTACTTC. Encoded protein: CASNPGAGSYEQYF.

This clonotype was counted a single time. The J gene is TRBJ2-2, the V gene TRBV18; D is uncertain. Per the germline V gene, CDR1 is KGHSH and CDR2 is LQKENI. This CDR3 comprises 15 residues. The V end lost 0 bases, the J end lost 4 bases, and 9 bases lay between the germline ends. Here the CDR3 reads CASSPPGTRTGELFF. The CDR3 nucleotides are TGTGCCAGCTCACCACCGGGCACGCGCACCGGGGAGCTGTTTTTT.